This T cell receptor beta chain was sequenced during a study of response to subunit inactivated influenza vaccine. This clonotype was picked up many times. Germline loops: CDR1 LNHNV, CDR2 YYDKDF (reference sequence). V was shortened by 0 bases and J by 5 bases, with 13 bases between the two germline ends. The CDR3 covers 15 residues. TCRdb reprocessed the RT-PCR reads with MiXCR, giving one entry per CDR3 protein. The sample lists about 520,000 distinct CDR3 sequences; roughly 7.6% were seen once. The specimen comprised PBMCs from blood, sampled roughly 24 months after vaccination. The source is a man between 50 and 75 years old who received an inactivated influenza vaccine. The gene calls are TRBV15 and TRBJ1-2; D unclear. In DNA form, the CDR3 reads TGTGCCACCAGCAGAGAGAGCCTGCGGGGATATGGCTACACCTTC. It yields the protein CATSRESLRGYGYTF.